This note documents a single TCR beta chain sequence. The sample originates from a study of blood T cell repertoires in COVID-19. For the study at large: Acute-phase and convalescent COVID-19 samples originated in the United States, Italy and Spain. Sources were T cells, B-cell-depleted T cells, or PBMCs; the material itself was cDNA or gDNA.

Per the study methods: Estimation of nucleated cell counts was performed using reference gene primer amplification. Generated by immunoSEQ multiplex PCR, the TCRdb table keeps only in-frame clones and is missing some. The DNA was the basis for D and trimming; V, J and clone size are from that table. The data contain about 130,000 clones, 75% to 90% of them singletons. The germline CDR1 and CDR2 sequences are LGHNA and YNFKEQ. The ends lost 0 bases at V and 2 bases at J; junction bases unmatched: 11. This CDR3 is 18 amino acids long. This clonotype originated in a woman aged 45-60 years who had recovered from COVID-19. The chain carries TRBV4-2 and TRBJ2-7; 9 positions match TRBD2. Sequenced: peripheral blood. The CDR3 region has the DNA TGTGCCAGCAGCCAAGATCCTATCCGGAGCGGGAGGCCCTACGAGCAGTACTTC. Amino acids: CASSQDPIRSGRPYEQYF.